What follows describes a single T cell receptor beta chain. This clonotype was seen repeatedly, ten times or more. The antigen this receptor binds is unknown. Per-base qualities were not stored, and no clone one base away is much larger. The source of the sample is a study of T cells in Graves' hyperthyroidism and ophthalmopathy (dated by TCRdb to about 2019). As for the study more broadly: Peripheral blood was sampled at the time of initial diagnosis, prior to any treatment. A discovery cohort of about a hundred patients, fewer than 50 with Graves' ophthalmopathy and 55 to 65 with stable Graves' hyperthyroidism, was used to find distinguishing TCR V-J signatures. Whether ophthalmopathy could be predicted prospectively was tested in an independent validation cohort made up of under 20 hyperthyroidism patients plus 17 patients who later progressed to ophthalmopathy. The 100 discovery patients were divided at random into training and test sets in a 7:3 ratio. In addition, the study compared T-cell repertoires in thyroid tissue and in blood from about 6 Graves' hyperthyroidism patients. After sampling, hyperthyroidism patients received methimazole starting at 30 mg daily, and ophthalmopathy patients received high-dose intravenous methylprednisolone. TCR Vbeta CDR3 sequencing of fewer than 150 peripheral blood samples (roughly 43 ophthalmopathy, 75 to 85 hyperthyroidism and roughly 17 progressor patients) is reported in the paper.

Results the study describes overall, beyond this receptor: Sample size was not statistically predetermined, and investigators were not blinded to group allocation. Most expanded thyroid clonotypes (frequency above 0.001) were also found in blood, which suggests that blood repertoires may mirror thyroid immune responses. In validation, the model predicted progression to ophthalmopathy with roughly 70% sensitivity and approximately 74% specificity, a median of approximately 6.5 months before onset. In cross-validation, a model built on a 13 V-J signature told ophthalmopathy apart from stable hyperthyroidism with less than 90% sensitivity and about 81% specificity, and in testing the same model reached 80%/75%.

The junction shows trimming of 0 bases on V and 7 bases on J, plus 9 bases between the germline ends. Counted from cysteine to phenylalanine, this CDR3 has 13 amino acids. Only the CDR3 DNA stays, 39 bases, in frame from base 1. The TCR beta CDR3 regions were amplified from RNA transcripts. For the first round of RT-PCR on the TCR CDR3, the HTBI primer set was used together with the Qiagen OneStep RT-PCR kit. Libraries were constructed in a second round of multiplex PCR, after which size selection and purification were carried out. The libraries were sequenced on an Illumina HiSeq2000 using paired-end 100 bp reads. For the original study's pipeline: SOAPnuke was used to process the raw data, throwing out any read that contained adapters or uncalled bases, had a mean Phred below 15, or lacked an exact constant-primer or identifier match. High-quality paired reads were merged with COPE v1.2.5, and unique nucleotide sequences were defined as clonotypes. MiTCR v1.1 was used to align clonotypes to the IMGT TRBV, TRBD and TRBJ reference segments. The analysis was restricted to V-J combinations with a frequency above 0.0001, which together covered 99% to 99.2% of the repertoires. A TCS score was defined as the ratio between F50 (clonal expansion) and ExV (chaos), using BLOSUM62-based TCRdist between CDR3 peptides within each V-J. Welch's t-statistics and random forest reduced roughly 530 V-J features to 10 to 15, which were used in a naive Bayes classifier (R e1071). TCRdb applied fastp at Q25 and MiXCR to the public reads, then kept only in-frame beta chains. All rows with the same CDR3 protein become a single entry with the most common DNA and genes. These V and J calls derive from TCRdb rather than the authors' analysis. For this sample there are about 350,000 distinct CDR3 sequences; roughly 14% appear just once. The ten most abundant clones make up approximately 23% of the sample.

Graves' hyperthyroidism was defined as stable when no progression to ophthalmopathy occurred over 18 months of follow-up. Hyperthyroidism patients were aged 18 to 65 years and newly diagnosed, with disease duration of less than 2 months. Patients with uncontrolled infections, other autoimmune diseases, pregnancy or lactation were excluded. Diagnoses relied on clinical symptoms, serum thyroxine and TRAb, thyroid ultrasound and orbital computed tomography. Ficoll-Paque density gradient centrifugation was used to isolate PBMCs from around 10 ml of fresh peripheral blood. Total RNA was extracted using Trizol reagent, and RNA quality was assessed on an Agilent 2100 Bioanalyzer.

The sequence came from a woman aged 30 to 39 with Graves' hyperthyroidism. The sequenced sample consisted of blood. Here the chain combines TRBV12-3 or TRBV12-4 and TRBJ1-1, with the D gene uncertain. The CDR3 region reads CASSLASGDEAFF. The bases read TGTGCCAGCAGTTTAGCGAGTGGAGATGAAGCTTTCTTT.